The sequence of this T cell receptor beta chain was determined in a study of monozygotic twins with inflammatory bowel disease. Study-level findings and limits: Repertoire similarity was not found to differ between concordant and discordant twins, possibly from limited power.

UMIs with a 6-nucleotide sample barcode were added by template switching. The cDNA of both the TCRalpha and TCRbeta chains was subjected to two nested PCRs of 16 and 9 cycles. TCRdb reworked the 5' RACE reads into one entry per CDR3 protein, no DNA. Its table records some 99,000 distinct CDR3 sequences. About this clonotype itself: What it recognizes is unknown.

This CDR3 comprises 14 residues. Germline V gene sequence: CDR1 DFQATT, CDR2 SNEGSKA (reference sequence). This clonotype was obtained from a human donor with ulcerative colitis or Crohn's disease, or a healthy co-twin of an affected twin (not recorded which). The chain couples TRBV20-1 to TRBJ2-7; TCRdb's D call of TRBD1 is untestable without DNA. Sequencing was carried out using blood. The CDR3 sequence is CSARGQVRSYEQYF.